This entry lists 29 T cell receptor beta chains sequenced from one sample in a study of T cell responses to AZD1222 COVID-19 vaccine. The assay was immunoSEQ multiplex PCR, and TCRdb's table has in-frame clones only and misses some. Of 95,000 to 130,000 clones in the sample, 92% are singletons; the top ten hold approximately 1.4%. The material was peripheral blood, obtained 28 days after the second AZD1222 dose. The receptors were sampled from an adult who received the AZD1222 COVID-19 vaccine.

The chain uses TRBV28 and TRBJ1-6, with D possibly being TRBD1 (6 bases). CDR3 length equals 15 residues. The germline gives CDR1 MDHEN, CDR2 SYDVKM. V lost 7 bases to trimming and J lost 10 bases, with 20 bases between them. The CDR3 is CASTDGGRGGSPLHF. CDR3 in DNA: TGTGCCAGCACCGACGGGGGCAGGGGTGGCTCACCCCTCCACTTT.

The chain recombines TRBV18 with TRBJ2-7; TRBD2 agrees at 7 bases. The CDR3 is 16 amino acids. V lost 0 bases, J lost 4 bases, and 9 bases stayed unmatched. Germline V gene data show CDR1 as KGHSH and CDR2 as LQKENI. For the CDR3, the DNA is TGTGCCAGCTCACCACCGAATGGCGGGAGAGATTACGAGCAGTACTTC. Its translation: CASSPPNGGRDYEQYF.

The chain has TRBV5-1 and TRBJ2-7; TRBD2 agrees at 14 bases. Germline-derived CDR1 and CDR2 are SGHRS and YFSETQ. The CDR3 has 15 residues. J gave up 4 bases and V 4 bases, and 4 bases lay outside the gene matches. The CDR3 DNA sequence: TGCGCCAGCAGCCCGAGACTAGCGGGAGGGTACGAGCAGTACTTC. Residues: CASSPRLAGGYEQYF.

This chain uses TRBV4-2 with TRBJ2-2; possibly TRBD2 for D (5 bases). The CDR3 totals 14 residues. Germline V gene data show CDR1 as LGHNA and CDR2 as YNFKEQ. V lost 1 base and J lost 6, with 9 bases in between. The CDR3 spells CASSQAGNPGELFF. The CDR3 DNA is TGTGCCAGCAGCCAAGCGGGAAACCCCGGGGAGCTGTTTTTT.

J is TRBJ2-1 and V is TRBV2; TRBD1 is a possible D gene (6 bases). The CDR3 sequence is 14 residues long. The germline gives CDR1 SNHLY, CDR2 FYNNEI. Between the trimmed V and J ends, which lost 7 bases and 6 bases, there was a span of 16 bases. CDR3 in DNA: TGTGCCAGCAATGTACAGGGACCATCCAATGAGCAGTTCTTC. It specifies CASNVQGPSNEQFF.

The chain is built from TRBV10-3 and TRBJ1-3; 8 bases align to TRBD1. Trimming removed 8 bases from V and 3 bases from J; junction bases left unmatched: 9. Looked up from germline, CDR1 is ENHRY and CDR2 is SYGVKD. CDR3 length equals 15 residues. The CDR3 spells CAIRGGQGNGNTIYF. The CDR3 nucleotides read TGTGCCATCCGCGGAGGACAGGGAAATGGAAACACCATATATTTT.

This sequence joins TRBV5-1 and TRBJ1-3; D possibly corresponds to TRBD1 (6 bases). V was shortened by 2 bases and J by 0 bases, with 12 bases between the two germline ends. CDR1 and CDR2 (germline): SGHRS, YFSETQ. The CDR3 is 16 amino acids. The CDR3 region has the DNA TGCGCCAGCAGCTTAACGGGACAACTCTCTGGAAACACCATATATTTT. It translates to CASSLTGQLSGNTIYF.

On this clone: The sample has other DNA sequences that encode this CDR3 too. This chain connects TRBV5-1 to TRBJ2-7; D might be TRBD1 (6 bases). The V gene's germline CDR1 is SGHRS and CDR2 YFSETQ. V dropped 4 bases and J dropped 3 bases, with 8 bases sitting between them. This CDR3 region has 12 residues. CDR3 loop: CASSPDSYEQYF. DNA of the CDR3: TGCGCCAGCAGCCCGGACAGCTACGAGCAGTACTTC.

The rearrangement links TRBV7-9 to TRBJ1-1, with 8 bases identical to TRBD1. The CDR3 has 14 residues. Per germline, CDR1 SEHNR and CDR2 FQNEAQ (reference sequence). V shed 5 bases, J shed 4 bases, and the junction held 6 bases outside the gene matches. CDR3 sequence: CASSPLTGGTEAFF. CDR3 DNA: TGTGCCAGCAGCCCCCTCACAGGGGGCACTGAAGCTTTCTTT.

CDR3 bases: TGTGCCAGCTCACCCGGGACTACCAATGAGCAGTTCTTC. It encodes CASSPGTTNEQFF. The chain employs TRBV18 and TRBJ2-1, with TRBD2 identical over 7 bases. J was trimmed by 6 bases and V by 3 bases; bases with no gene match: 2. CDR1 is KGHSH and CDR2 is LQKENI in the germline V gene. This CDR3 region has 13 residues.

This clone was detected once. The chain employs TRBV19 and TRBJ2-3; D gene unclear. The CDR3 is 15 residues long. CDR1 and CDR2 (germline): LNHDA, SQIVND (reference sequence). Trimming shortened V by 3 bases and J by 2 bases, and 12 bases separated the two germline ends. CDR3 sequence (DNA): TGTGCCAGTAGTATTGGCCGGCGAGACACAGATACGCAGTATTTT. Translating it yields CASSIGRRDTDTQYF.

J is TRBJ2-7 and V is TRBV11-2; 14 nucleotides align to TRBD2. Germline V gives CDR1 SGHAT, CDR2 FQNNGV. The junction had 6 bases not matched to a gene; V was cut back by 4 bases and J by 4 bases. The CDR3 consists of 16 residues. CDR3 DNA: TGTGCCAGCAGCTCCTGGACTAGCGGGAGGACTTACGAGCAGTACTTC. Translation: CASSSWTSGRTYEQYF.

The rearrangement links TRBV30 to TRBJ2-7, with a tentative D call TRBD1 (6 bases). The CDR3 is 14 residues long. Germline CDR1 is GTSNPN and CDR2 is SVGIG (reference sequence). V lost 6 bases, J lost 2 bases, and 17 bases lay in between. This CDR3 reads CACPIRDTAYEQYF. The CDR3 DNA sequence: TGTGCCTGTCCTATCCGGGACACCGCCTACGAGCAGTACTTC.

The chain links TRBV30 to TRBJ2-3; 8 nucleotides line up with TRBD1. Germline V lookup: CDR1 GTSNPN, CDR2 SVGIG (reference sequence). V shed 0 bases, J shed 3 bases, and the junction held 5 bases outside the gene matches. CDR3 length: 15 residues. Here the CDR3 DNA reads TGTGCCTGGAGTGTATCGCAGGGGGCGACAGATACGCAGTATTTT. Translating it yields CAWSVSQGATDTQYF.

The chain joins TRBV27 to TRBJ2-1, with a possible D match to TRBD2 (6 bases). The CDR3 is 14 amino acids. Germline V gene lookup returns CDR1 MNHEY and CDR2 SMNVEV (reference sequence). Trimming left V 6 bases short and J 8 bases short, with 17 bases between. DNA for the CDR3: TGTGCCAGCAGACGGGACTCCCTAATTGATGAGCAGTTCTTC. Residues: CASRRDSLIDEQFF.

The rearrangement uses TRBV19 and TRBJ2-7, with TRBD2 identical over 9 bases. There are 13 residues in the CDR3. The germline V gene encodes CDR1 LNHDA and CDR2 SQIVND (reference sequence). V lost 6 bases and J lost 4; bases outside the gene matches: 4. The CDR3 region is CASSPREGYEQYF. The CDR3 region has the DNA TGTGCCAGTAGCCCGCGGGAGGGATACGAGCAGTACTTC. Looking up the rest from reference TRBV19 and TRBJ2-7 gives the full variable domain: DGGITQSPKYLFRKEGQNVTLSCEQNLNHDAMYWYRQDPGQGLRLIYYSQIVNDFQKGDIAEGYSVSREKKESFPLTVTSAQKNPTAFYLCASSPREGYEQYFGPGTRLTVT.

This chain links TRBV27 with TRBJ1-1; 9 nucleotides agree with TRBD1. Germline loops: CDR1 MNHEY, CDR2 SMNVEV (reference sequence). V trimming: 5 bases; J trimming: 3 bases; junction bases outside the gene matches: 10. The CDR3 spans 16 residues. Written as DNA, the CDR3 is TGTGCCAGCAGTCCCATAGGACAGGGGACATACACTGAAGCTTTCTTT. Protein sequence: CASSPIGQGTYTEAFF.

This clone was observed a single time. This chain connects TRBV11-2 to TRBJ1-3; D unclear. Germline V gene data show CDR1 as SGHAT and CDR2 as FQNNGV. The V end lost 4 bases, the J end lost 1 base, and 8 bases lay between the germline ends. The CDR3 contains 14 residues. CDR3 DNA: TGTGCCAGCAGCTCCGGGTTTTCTGGAAACACCATATATTTT. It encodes CASSSGFSGNTIYF.

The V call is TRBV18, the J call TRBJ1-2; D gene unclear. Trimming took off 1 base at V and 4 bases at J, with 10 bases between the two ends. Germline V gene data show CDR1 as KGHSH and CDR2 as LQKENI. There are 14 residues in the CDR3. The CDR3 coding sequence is TGTGCCAGCTCACCACGTGCGGAATCCTATGGCTACACCTTC. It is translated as CASSPRAESYGYTF.

The CDR3 reads CASSYSTTAGPGNTIYF. The CDR3 bases are TGTGCCAGCAGCTACTCGACCACCGCAGGCCCTGGAAACACCATATATTTT. The chain uses TRBV7-9 and TRBJ1-3; D is unresolved. Germline V gene sequence: CDR1 SEHNR, CDR2 FQNEAQ (reference sequence). The CDR3 consists of 17 residues. Trimming took 4 bases from V and 2 from J, leaving 18 bases between them.

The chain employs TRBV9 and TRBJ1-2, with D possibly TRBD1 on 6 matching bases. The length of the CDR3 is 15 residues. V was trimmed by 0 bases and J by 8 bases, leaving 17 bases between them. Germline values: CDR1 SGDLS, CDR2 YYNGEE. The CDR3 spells CASSVDQGLDGGYTF. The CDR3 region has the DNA TGTGCCAGCAGCGTAGATCAGGGGCTCGATGGAGGCTACACCTTC.

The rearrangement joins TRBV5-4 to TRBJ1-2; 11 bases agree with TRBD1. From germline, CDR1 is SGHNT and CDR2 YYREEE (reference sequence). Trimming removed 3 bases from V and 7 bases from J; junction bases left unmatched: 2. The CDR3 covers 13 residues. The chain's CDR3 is CASSWTGGSGYTF. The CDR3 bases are TGTGCCAGCAGCTGGACAGGGGGCAGTGGCTACACCTTC.

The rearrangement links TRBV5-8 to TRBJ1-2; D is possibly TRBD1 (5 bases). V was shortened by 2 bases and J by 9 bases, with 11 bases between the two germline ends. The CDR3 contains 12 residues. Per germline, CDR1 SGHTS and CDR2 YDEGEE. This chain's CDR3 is CASSLLEGSYTF. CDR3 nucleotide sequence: TGTGCCAGCAGCTTATTGGAGGGGAGCTACACCTTC.

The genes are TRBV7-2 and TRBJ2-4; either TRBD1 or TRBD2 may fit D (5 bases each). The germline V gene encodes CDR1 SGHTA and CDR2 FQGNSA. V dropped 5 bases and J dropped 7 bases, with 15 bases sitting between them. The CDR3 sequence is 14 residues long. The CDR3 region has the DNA TGTGCCAGCAGCGGGACGTCGTTGCGTAACATTCAGTACTTC. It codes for CASSGTSLRNIQYF.

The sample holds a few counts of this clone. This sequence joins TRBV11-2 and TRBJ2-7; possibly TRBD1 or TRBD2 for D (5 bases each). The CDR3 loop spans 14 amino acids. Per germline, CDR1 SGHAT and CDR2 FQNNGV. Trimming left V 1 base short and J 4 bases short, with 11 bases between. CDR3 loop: CASSLGGIQYEQYF. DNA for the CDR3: TGTGCCAGCAGCTTAGGGGGGATCCAATACGAGCAGTACTTC.

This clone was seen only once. This chain's CDR3 is CASSGEWDRGLNGYTF. DNA for the CDR3: TGCGCCAGCAGCGGAGAATGGGACAGGGGGCTTAATGGCTACACCTTC. V and J are TRBV5-1 and TRBJ1-2; TRBD1 aligns across 12 bases. J was trimmed by 6 bases and V by 4 bases; bases with no gene match: 10. This CDR3 has 16 residues. The V gene's germline CDR1 is SGHRS and CDR2 YFSETQ.

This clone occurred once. The DNA for the CDR3 is TGTGCCAGCAGCCAAGATCGGGACAGGGGAACCGGCTACACCTTC. Amino acid sequence: CASSQDRDRGTGYTF. This chain links TRBV4-2 with TRBJ1-2; TRBD1 agrees at 10 bases. The V and J ends lost 0 bases and 8 bases, in that order; junction bases with no gene match: 6. The CDR3 runs to 15 residues. The germline V gene encodes CDR1 LGHNA and CDR2 YNFKEQ.

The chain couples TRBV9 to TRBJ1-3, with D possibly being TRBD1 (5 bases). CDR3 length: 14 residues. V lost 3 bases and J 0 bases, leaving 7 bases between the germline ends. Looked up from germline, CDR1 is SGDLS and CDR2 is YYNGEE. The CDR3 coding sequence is TGTGCCAGCAGCGCCGGGACCTCTGGAAACACCATATATTTT. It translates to CASSAGTSGNTIYF.

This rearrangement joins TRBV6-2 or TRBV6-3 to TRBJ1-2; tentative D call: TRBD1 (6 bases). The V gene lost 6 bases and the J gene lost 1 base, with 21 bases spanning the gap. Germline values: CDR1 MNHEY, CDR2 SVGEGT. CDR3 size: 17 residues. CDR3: CASSPSAGEVFNYGYTF. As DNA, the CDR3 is TGTGCCAGCAGCCCTTCGGCAGGGGAAGTTTTTAACTATGGCTACACCTTC.